The rows below give T cell receptor beta chains drawn from one sample of a study of cytomegalovirus exposure and HLA in healthy donors. Using immunoSEQ multiplex PCR, the repertoire was profiled, and TCRdb retains in-frame clones only, with some absent. The sample includes some 120,000 clones, roughly 94% of them seen just once. The sequencing input was PBMCs. The source is a woman aged 18-35 years in good health and CMV-seronegative. Both conserved end residues are part of each CDR3. D genes are given only for firm matches. Expanded clones are given a class, and other clones once, few, many or no size at all.

V gene: TRBV2; D gene: .; CDR3 length: 14; J gene: TRBJ1-5; clone size: .; CDR3 protein: CASSDRGPSQPQHF; CDR3 DNA: TGTGCCAGCAGTGACAGGGGACCGAGTCAGCCCCAGCATTTT
V gene: TRBV12-5; D gene: .; CDR3 length: 12; J gene: TRBJ1-3; clone size: .; CDR3 protein: CASGLPTDTIYF; CDR3 DNA: TGTGCTAGTGGTTTACCCACAGACACCATATATTTT
V gene: TRBV6-1; D gene: .; CDR3 length: 16; J gene: TRBJ2-5; clone size: .; CDR3 protein: CASSEVGGGVKETQYF; CDR3 DNA: TGTGCCAGCAGTGAAGTCGGAGGGGGGGTAAAAGAGACCCAGTACTTC
V gene: TRBV9; D gene: .; CDR3 length: 12; J gene: TRBJ2-3; clone size: .; CDR3 protein: CASSALTDTQYF; CDR3 DNA: TGTGCCAGCAGCGCCCTTACAGATACGCAGTATTTT
V gene: TRBV9; D gene: .; CDR3 length: 15; J gene: TRBJ2-5; clone size: .; CDR3 protein: CASSLRYDSQETQYF; CDR3 DNA: TGTGCCAGCAGCCTGCGATACGACAGCCAAGAGACCCAGTACTTC
V gene: TRBV5-1; D gene: TRBD2; CDR3 length: 15; J gene: TRBJ2-1; clone size: .; CDR3 protein: CASSLRLAGEDEQFF; CDR3 DNA: TGCGCCAGCAGCTTGCGACTAGCGGGAGAGGATGAGCAGTTCTTC
V gene: TRBV5-4; D gene: TRBD1; CDR3 length: 17; J gene: TRBJ2-2; clone size: .; CDR3 protein: CASSWNTGQGGRGELFF; CDR3 DNA: TGTGCCAGCAGCTGGAATACGGGACAGGGTGGTCGCGGGGAGCTGTTTTTT
V gene: TRBV28; D gene: .; CDR3 length: 11; J gene: TRBJ2-1; clone size: .; CDR3 protein: CASTLYNEQFF; CDR3 DNA: TGTGCCAGCACCCTCTACAATGAGCAGTTCTTC
V gene: TRBV4-1; D gene: .; CDR3 length: 15; J gene: TRBJ1-2; clone size: .; CDR3 protein: CASSQDGSGVYGYTF; CDR3 DNA: TGCGCCAGCAGCCAAGATGGATCGGGGGTCTATGGCTACACCTTC
V gene: TRBV7-2; D gene: .; CDR3 length: 16; J gene: TRBJ2-1; clone size: .; CDR3 protein: CASSLDAGGSYNEQFF; CDR3 DNA: TGTGCCAGCAGCTTAGATGCCGGGGGCTCCTACAATGAGCAGTTCTTC
V gene: TRBV6-6; D gene: TRBD1; CDR3 length: 15; J gene: TRBJ1-1; clone size: .; CDR3 protein: CASSSKGASLTEAFF; CDR3 DNA: TGTGCCAGCAGTTCTAAGGGGGCATCCTTGACTGAAGCTTTCTTT
V gene: TRBV5-1; D gene: TRBD1; CDR3 length: 14; J gene: TRBJ2-5; clone size: .; CDR3 protein: CASSLTGGGETQYF; CDR3 DNA: TGCGCCAGCAGCTTAACAGGGGGAGGAGAGACCCAGTACTTC
V gene: TRBV29-1; D gene: TRBD1; CDR3 length: 15; J gene: TRBJ2-5; clone size: .; CDR3 protein: CSVSRAQGVGETQYF; CDR3 DNA: TGCAGCGTTTCACGGGCCCAGGGGGTTGGAGAGACCCAGTACTTC
V gene: TRBV6-5; D gene: .; CDR3 length: 16; J gene: TRBJ2-7; clone size: .; CDR3 protein: CASSYSGQGIPYEQYF; CDR3 DNA: TGTGCCAGCAGTTACTCGGGTCAGGGTATCCCCTACGAGCAGTACTTC
V gene: TRBV6-5; D gene: .; CDR3 length: 13; J gene: TRBJ1-4; clone size: many; CDR3 protein: CASSVGTNEKLFF; CDR3 DNA: TGTGCCAGCTCCGTCGGGACTAATGAAAAACTGTTTTTT
V gene: TRBV10-3; D gene: TRBD2; CDR3 length: 14; J gene: TRBJ2-5; clone size: .; CDR3 protein: CAISDGGTWETQYF; CDR3 DNA: TGTGCCATCAGTGACGGGGGGACGTGGGAGACCCAGTACTTC
V gene: TRBV2; D gene: TRBD2; CDR3 length: 16; J gene: TRBJ2-1; clone size: .; CDR3 protein: CASRPGLAQNYNEQFF; CDR3 DNA: TGTGCCAGCAGACCCGGACTAGCCCAAAACTACAATGAGCAGTTCTTC
V gene: TRBV6-5; D gene: .; CDR3 length: 14; J gene: TRBJ1-1; clone size: .; CDR3 protein: CASSIRGAGTEAFF; CDR3 DNA: TGTGCCAGCAGTATCAGGGGAGCCGGCACTGAAGCTTTCTTT